This TCR beta chain comes out of a study of T and B cells in COVID-19 patients. Overall study: COVID-19 patients gave peripheral blood either during active infection or after recovery.

Blood genomic DNA input for TRB amplification was about 250-500 ng. BIOMED2 TRB-A/B primer pools were used in multiplex TRB PCR. TCRdb called the multiplex PCR reads again in MiXCR, with one record for every CDR3 protein. The sample holds about 13,000 distinct CDR3 sequences, roughly 27% seen once. The sequencing input was blood. The source is a human donor who had recovered from COVID-19.

As DNA, the CDR3 is TGTGCCAGTAGTATGGGGGCTAGCGGGGGGGCCGGGCAGTTCTTC. Its protein is CASSMGASGGAGQFF. The chain is built from TRBV19 and TRBJ2-1; 12 bases are a match to TRBD2. This CDR3 spans 15 amino acids. After removal of 3 bases from V and 12 bases from J, the junction contained 9 bases not matched to a gene. From germline, CDR1 is LNHDA and CDR2 SQIVND (reference sequence).